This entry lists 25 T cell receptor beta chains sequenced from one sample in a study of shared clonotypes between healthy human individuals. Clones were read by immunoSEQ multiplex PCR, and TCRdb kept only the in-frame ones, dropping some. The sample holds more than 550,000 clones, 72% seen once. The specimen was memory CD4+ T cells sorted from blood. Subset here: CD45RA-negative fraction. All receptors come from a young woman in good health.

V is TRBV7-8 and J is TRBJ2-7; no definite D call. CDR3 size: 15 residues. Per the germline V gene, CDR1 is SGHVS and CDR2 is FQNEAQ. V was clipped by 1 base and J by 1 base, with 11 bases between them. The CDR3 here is CASSLDSGRSYEQYF. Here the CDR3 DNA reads TGTGCCAGCAGCTTAGATTCGGGCAGGTCCTACGAGCAGTACTTC. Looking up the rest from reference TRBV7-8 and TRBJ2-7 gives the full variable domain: GAGVSQSPRYKVAKRGQDVALRCDPISGHVSLFWYQQALGQGPEFLTYFQNEAQLDKSGLPSDRFFAERPEGSVSTLKIQRTQQEDSAVYLCASSLDSGRSYEQYFGPGTRLTVT.

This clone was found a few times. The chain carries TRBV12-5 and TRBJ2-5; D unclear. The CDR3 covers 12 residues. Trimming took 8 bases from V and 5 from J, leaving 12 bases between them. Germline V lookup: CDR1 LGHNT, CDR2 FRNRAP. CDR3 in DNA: TGTGCTAGTTGGACGCGGACGGAGACCCAGTACTTC. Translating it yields CASWTRTETQYF.

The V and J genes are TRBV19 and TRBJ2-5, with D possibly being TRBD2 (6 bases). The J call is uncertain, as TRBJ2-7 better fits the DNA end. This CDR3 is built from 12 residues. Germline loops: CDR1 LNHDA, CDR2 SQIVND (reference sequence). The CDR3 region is CATRDLDSEQYF. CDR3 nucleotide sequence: TGTGCCACTAGGGACTTAGATAGCGAGCAGTACTTC.

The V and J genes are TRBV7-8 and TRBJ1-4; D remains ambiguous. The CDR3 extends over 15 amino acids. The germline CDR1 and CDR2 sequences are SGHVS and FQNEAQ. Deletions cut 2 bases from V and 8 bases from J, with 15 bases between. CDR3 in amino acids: CASSLSEGLGEKLFF. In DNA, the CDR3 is TGTGCCAGCAGCTTATCAGAAGGACTTGGAGAAAAACTGTTTTTT.

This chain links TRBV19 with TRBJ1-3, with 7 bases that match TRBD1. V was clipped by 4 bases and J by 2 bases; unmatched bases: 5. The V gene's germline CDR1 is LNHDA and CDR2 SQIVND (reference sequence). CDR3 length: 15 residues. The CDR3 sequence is CASSTGGSAGNTIYF. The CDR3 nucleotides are TGTGCCAGTAGTACAGGGGGATCAGCTGGAAACACCATATATTTT. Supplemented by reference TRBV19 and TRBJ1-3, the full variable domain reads DGGITQSPKYLFRKEGQNVTLSCEQNLNHDAMYWYRQDPGQGLRLIYYSQIVNDFQKGDIAEGYSVSREKKESFPLTVTSAQKNPTAFYLCASSTGGSAGNTIYFGEGSWLTVV.

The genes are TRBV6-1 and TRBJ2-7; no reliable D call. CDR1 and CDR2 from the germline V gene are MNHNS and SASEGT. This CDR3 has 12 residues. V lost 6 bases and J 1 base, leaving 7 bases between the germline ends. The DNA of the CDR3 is TGTGCCAGCAGGGAGTATTCCTACGAGCAGTACTTC. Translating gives CASREYSYEQYF.

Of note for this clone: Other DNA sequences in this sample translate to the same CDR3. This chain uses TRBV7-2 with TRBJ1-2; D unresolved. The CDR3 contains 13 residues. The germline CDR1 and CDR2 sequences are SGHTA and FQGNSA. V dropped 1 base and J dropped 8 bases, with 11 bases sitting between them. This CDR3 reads CASSLGHGRGYTF. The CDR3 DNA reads TGTGCCAGCAGCTTAGGGCATGGTCGGGGCTACACCTTC.

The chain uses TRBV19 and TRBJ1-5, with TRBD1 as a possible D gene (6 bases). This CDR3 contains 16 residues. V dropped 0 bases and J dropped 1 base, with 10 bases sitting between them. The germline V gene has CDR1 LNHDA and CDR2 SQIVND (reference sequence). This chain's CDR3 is CASSIDGGTSNQPQHF. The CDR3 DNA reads TGTGCCAGTAGTATAGATGGAGGGACAAGCAATCAGCCCCAGCATTTT. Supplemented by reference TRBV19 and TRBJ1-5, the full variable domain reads DGGITQSPKYLFRKEGQNVTLSCEQNLNHDAMYWYRQDPGQGLRLIYYSQIVNDFQKGDIAEGYSVSREKKESFPLTVTSAQKNPTAFYLCASSIDGGTSNQPQHFGDGTRLSIL.

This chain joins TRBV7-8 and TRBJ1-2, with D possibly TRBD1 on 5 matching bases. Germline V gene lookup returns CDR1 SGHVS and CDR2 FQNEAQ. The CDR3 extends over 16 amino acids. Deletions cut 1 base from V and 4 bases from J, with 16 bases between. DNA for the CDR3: TGTGCCAGCAGCTTAGAGAGTGGGGGGTTTTTCTATGGCTACACCTTC. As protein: CASSLESGGFFYGYTF.

CDR3 in amino acids: CASSFLPGDQPQHF. CDR3 nucleotides: TGCGCCAGCAGCTTCCTGCCCGGGGATCAGCCCCAGCATTTT. V usage is TRBV5-1 and J usage is TRBJ1-5; D is unclear. This CDR3 region has 14 residues. The V gene's germline CDR1 is SGHRS and CDR2 YFSETQ. V lost 2 bases, J lost 5 bases, and 11 bases lay in between.

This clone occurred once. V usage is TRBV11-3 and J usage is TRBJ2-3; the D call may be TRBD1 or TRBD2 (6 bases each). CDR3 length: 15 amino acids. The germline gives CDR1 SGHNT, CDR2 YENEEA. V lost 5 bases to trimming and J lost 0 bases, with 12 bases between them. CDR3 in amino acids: CASSRGPSSTDTQYF. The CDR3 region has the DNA TGTGCCAGCAGCCGGGGGCCTTCGAGCACAGATACGCAGTATTTT.

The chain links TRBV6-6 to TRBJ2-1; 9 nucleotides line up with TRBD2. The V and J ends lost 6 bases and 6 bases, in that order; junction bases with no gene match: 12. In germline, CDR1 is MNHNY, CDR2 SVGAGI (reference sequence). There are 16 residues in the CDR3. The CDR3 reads CASSRIAGASGNEQFF. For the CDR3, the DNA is TGTGCCAGCAGCCGAATAGCGGGAGCCTCCGGCAATGAGCAGTTCTTC.

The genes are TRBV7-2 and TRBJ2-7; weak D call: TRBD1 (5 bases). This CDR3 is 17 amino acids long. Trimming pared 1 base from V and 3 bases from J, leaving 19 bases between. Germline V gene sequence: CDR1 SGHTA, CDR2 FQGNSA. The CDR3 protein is CASSLVHTGPQRYEQYF. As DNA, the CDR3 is TGTGCCAGCAGCTTAGTCCACACAGGTCCCCAGCGCTACGAGCAGTACTTC.

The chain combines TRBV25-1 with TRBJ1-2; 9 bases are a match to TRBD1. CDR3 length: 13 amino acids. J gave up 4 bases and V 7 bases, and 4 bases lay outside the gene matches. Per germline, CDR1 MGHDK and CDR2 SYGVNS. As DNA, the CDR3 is TGTGCCAGCATGAAGGGACAGGGCTATGGCTACACCTTC. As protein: CASMKGQGYGYTF.

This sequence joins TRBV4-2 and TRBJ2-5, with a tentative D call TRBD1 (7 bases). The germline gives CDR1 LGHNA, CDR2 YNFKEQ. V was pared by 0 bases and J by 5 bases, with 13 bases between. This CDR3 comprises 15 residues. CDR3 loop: CASSQDRSGGETQYF. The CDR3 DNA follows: TGTGCCAGCAGCCAAGACCGTTCAGGGGGGGAGACCCAGTACTTC.

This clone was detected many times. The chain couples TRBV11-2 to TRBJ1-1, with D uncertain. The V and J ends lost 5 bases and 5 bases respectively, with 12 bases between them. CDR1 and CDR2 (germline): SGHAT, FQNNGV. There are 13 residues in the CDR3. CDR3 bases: TGTGCCAGCAGCAATGGCGGGGTAACTGAAGCTTTCTTT. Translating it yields CASSNGGVTEAFF.

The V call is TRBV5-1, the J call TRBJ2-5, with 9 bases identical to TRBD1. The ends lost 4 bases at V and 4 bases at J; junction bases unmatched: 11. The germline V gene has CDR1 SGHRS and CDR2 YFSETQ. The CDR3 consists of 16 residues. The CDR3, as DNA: TGCGCCAGCAGCAGCACCGGGACAGGGCAGCTAGAGACCCAGTACTTC. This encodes CASSSTGTGQLETQYF. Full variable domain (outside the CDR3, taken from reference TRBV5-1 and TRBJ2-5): KAGVTQTPRYLIKTRGQQVTLSCSPISGHRSVSWYQQTPGQGLQFLFEYFSETQRNKGNFPGRFSGRQFSNSRSEMNVSTLELGDSALYLCASSSTGTGQLETQYFGPGTRLLVL.

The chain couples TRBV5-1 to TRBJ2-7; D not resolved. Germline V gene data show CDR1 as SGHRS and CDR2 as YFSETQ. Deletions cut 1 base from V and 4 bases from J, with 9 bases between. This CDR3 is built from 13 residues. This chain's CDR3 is CASSLNVAYEQYF. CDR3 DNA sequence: TGCGCCAGCAGCTTGAATGTAGCATACGAGCAGTACTTC.

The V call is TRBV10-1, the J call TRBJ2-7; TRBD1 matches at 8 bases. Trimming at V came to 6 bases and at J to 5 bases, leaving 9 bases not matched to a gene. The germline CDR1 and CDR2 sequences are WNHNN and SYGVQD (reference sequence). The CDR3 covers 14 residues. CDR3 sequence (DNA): TGCGCCAGCAGCTTTCAGGGGGCCGGGAACGAGCAGTACTTC. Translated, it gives CASSFQGAGNEQYF.

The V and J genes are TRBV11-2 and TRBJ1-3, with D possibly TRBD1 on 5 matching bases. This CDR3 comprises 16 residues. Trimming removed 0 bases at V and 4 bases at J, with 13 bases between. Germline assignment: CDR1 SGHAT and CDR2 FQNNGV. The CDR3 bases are TGTGCCAGCAGCTTAGATCTTCCGGGGCTAGGAAACACCATATATTTT. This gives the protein CASSLDLPGLGNTIYF.

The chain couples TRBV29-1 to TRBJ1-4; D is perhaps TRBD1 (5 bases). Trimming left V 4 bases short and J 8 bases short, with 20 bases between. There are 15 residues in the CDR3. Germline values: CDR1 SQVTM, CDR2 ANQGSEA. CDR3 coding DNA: TGCAGCGTTGCGGGACGCGGGGCTCTAGGGGAAAAACTGTTTTTT. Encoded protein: CSVAGRGALGEKLFF. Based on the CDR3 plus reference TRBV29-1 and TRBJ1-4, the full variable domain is SAVISQKPSRDICQRGTSLTIQCQVDSQVTMMFWYRQQPGQSLTLIATANQGSEATYESGFVIDKFPISRPNLTFSTLTVSNMSPEDSSIYLCSVAGRGALGEKLFFGSGTQLSVL.

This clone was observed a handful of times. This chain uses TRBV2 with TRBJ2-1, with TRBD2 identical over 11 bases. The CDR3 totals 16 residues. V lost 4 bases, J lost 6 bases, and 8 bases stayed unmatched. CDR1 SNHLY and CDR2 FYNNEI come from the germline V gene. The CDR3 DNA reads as TGTGCCAGCAGTGGACCACTAGCGGGAGTCTTCAATGAGCAGTTCTTC. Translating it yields CASSGPLAGVFNEQFF.

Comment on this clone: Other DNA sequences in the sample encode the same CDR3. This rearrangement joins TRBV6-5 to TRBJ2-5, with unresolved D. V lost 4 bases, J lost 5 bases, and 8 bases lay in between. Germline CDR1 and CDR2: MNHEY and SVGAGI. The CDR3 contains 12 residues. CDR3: CASSSVGETQYF. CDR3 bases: TGTGCCAGCAGTTCAGTGGGCGAGACCCAGTACTTC.

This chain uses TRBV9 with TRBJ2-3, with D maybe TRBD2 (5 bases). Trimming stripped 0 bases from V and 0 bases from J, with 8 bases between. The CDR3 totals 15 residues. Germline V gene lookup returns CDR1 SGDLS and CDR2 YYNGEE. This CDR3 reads CASSVVALSTDTQYF. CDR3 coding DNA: TGTGCCAGCAGCGTAGTAGCGTTAAGCACAGATACGCAGTATTTT. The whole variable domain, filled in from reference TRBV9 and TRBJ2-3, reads DSGVTQTPKHLITATGQRVTLRCSPRSGDLSVYWYQQSLDQGLQFLIQYYNGEERAKGNILERFSAQQFPDLHSELNLSSLELGDSALYFCASSVVALSTDTQYFGPGTRLTVL.

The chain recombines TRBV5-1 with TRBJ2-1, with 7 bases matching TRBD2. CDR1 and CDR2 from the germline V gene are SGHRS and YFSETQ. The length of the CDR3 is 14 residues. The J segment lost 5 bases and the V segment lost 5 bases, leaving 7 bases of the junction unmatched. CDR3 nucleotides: TGCGCCAGCAGGATGGCTAGCGGCGACAATGAGCAGTTCTTC. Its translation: CASRMASGDNEQFF.